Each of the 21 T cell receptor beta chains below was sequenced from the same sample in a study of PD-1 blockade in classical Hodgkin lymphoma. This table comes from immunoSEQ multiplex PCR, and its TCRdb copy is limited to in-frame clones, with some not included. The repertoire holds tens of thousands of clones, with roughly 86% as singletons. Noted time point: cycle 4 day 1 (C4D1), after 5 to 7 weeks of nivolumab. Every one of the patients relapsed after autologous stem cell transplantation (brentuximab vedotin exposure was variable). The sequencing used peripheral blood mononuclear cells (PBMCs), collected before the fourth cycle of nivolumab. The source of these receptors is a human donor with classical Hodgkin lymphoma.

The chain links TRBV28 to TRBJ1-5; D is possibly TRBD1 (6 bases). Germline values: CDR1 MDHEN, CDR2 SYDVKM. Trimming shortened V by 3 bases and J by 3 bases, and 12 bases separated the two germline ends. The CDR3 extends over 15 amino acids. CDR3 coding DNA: TGTGCCAGCAGTTTTAAAAACAGGGCCAATCAGCCCCAGCATTTT. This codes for CASSFKNRANQPQHF. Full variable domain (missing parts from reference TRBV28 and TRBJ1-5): DVKVTQSSRYLVKRTGEKVFLECVQDMDHENMFWYRQDPGLGLRLIYFSYDVKMKEKGDIPEGYSVSREKKERFSLILESASTNQTSMYLCASSFKNRANQPQHFGDGTRLSIL.

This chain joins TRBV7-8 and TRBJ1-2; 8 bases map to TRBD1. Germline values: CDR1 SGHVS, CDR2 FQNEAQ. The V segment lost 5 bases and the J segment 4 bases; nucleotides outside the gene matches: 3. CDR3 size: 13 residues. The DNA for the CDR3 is TGTGCCAGCAGCCTAACAGGGGGCTATGGCTACACCTTC. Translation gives CASSLTGGYGYTF.

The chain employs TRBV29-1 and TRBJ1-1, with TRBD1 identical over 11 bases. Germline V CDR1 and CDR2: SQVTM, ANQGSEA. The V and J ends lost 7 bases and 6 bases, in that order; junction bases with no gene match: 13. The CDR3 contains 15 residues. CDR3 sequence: CSATGTGGFSAEAFF. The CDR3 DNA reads TGCAGCGCGACCGGGACAGGGGGGTTCAGCGCTGAAGCTTTCTTT.

The CDR3 nucleotides are TGTGCCAGCAGCTCGGGGGCGCCTAACACCGGGGAGCTGTTTTTT. Translated, it gives CASSSGAPNTGELFF. The chain has TRBV5-4 and TRBJ2-2; D is tentatively TRBD1 or TRBD2 (6 bases each). Trimming took 3 bases from V and 2 from J, leaving 11 bases between them. Germline lookup yields CDR1 SGHNT and CDR2 YYREEE (reference sequence). There are 15 residues in the CDR3. The full variable domain, completed using reference TRBV5-4 and TRBJ2-2, is ETGVTQSPTHLIKTRGQQVTLRCSSQSGHNTVSWYQQALGQGPQFIFQYYREEENGRGNFPPRFSGLQFPNYSSELNVNALELDDSALYLCASSSGAPNTGELFFGEGSRLTVL.

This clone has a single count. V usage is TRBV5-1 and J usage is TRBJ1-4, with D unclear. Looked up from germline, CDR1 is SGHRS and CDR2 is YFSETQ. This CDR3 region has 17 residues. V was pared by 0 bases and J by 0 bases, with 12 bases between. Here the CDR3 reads CASSLAWKRSTNEKLFF. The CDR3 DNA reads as TGCGCCAGCAGCTTGGCGTGGAAGCGGTCAACTAATGAAAAACTGTTTTTT.

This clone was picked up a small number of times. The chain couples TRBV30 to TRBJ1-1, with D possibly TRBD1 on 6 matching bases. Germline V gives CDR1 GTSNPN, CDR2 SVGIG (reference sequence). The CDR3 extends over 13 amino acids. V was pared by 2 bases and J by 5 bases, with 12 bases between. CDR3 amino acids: CAWSLSGETEAFF. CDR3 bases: TGTGCCTGGAGTCTGTCAGGGGAAACTGAAGCTTTCTTT.

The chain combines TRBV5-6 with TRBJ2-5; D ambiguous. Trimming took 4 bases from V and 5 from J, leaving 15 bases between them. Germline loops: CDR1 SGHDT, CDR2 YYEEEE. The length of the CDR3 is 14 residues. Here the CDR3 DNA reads TGTGCCAGCAGCCCAGGACCCATGGAGGAGACCCAGTACTTC. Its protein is CASSPGPMEETQYF.

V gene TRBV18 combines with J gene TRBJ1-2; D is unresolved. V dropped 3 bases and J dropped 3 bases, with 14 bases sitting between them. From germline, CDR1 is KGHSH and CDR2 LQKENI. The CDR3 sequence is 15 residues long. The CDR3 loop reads CASSPLGIPDYGYTF. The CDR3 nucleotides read TGTGCCAGCTCACCTTTGGGGATCCCTGACTATGGCTACACCTTC.

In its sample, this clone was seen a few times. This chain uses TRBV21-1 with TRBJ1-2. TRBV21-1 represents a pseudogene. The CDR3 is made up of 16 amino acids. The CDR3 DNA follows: TGTGCCAGCAGCCCCCCGTTGGCGGAAACTAACTATGGCTACACCTTC. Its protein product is CASSPPLAETNYGYTF.

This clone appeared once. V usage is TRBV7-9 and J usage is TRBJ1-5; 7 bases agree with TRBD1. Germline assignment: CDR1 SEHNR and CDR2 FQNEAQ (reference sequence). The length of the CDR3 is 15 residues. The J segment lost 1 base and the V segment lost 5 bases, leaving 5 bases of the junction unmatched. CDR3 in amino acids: CASSLTGDSNQPQHF. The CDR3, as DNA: TGTGCCAGCAGCCTAACAGGGGACAGCAATCAGCCCCAGCATTTT.

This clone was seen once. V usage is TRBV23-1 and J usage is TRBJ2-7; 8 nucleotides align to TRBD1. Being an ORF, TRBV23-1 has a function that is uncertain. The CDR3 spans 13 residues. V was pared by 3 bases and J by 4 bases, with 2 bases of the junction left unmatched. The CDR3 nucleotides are TGCGCCAGCAGTCAGGACAGGGTGTACGAGCAGTACTTC. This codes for CASSQDRVYEQYF.

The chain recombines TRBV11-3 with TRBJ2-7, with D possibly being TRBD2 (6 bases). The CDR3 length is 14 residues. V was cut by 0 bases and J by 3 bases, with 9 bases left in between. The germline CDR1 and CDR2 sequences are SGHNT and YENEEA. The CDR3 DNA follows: TGTGCCAGCAGCTTAGAGGCCGGGAGCTACGAGCAGTACTTC. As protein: CASSLEAGSYEQYF. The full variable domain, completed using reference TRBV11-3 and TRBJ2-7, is EAGVVQSPRYKIIEKKQPVAFWCNPISGHNTLYWYLQNLGQGPELLIRYENEEAVDDSQLPKDRFSAERLKGVDSTLKIQPAELGDSAVYLCASSLEAGSYEQYFGPGTRLTVT.

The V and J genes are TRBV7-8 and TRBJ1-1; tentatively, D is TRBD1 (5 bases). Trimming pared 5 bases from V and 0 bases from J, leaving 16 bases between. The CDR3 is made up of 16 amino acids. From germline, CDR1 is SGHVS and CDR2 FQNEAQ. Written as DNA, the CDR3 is TGTGCCAGCAGCCTGCTAACCCGACAGATGAACACTGAAGCTTTCTTT. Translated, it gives CASSLLTRQMNTEAFF.

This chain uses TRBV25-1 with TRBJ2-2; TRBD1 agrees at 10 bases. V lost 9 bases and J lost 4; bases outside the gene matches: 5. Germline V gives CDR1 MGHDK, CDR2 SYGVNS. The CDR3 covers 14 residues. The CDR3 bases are TGTGCCAGTCAGACAGGGGGCAGCACCGGGGAGCTGTTTTTT. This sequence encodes CASQTGGSTGELFF. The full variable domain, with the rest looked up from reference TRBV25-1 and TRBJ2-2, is EADIYQTPRYLVIGTGKKITLECSQTMGHDKMYWYQQDPGMELHLIHYSYGVNSTEKGDLSSESTVSRIRTEHFPLTLESARPSHTSQYLCASQTGGSTGELFFGEGSRLTVL.

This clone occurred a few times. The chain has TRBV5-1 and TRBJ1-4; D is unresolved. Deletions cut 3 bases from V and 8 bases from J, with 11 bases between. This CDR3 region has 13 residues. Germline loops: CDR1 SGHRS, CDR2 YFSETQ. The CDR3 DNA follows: TGCGCCAGCAGCTCGGAGAAATTAGAAAAACTGTTTTTT. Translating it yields CASSSEKLEKLFF.

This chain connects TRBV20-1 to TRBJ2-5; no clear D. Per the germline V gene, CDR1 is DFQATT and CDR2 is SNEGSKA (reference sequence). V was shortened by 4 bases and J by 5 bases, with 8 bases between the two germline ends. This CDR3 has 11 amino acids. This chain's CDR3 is CSAIFGETQYF. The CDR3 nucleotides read TGCAGTGCTATTTTTGGGGAGACCCAGTACTTC.

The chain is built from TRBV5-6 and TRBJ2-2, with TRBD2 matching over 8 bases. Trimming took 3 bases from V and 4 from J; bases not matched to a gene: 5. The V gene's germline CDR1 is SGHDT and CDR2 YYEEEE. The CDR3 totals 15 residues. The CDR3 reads CASSSPGGVTGELFF. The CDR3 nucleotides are TGTGCCAGCAGCTCCCCGGGGGGGGTCACCGGGGAGCTGTTTTTT. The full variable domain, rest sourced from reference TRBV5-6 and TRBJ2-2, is DAGVTQSPTHLIKTRGQQVTLRCSPKSGHDTVSWYQQALGQGPQFIFQYYEEEERQRGNFPDRFSGHQFPNYSSELNVNALLLGDSALYLCASSSPGGVTGELFFGEGSRLTVL.

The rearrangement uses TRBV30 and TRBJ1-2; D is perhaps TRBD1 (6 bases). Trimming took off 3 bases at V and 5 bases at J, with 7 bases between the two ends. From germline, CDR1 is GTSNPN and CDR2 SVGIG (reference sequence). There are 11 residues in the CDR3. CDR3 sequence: CAWSGQYGYTF. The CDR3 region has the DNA TGTGCCTGGAGCGGACAGTATGGCTACACCTTC.

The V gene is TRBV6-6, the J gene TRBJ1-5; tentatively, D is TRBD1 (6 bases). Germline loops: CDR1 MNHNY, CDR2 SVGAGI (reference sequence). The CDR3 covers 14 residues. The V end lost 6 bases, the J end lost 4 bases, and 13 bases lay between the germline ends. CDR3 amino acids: CASSPGTTNQPQHF. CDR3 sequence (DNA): TGTGCCAGCAGCCCCGGGACAACGAATCAGCCCCAGCATTTT.

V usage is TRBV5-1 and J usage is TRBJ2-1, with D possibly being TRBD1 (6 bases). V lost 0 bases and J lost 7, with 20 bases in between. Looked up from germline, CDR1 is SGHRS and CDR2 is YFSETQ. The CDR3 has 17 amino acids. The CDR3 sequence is CASSLAVREGGRNEQFF. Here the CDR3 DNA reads TGCGCCAGCAGCTTGGCCGTGAGGGAAGGGGGTAGGAATGAGCAGTTCTTC. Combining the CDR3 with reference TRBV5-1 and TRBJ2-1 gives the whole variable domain KAGVTQTPRYLIKTRGQQVTLSCSPISGHRSVSWYQQTPGQGLQFLFEYFSETQRNKGNFPGRFSGRQFSNSRSEMNVSTLELGDSALYLCASSLAVREGGRNEQFFGPGTRLTVL.

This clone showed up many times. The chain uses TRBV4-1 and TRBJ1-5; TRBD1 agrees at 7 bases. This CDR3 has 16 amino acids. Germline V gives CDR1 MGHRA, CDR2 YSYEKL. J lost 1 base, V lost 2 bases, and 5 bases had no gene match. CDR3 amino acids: CASSQTRQGSNQPQHF. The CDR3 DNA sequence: TGCGCCAGCAGCCAAACCCGACAGGGAAGCAATCAGCCCCAGCATTTT.